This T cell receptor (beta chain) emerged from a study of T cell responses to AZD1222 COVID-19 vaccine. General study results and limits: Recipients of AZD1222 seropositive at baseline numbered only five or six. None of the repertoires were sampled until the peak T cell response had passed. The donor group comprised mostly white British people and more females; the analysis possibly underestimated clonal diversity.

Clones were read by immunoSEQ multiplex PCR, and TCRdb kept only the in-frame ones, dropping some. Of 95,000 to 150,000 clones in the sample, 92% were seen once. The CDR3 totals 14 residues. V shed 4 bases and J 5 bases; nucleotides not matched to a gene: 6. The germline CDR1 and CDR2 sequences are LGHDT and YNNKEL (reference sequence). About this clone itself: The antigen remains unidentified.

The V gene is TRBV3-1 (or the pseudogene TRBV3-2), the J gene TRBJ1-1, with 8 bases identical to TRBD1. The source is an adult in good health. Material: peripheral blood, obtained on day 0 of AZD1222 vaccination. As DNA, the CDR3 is TGTGCCAGCAGCCGACAGGGGAGTGGGACTGAAGCTTTCTTT. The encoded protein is CASSRQGSGTEAFF.